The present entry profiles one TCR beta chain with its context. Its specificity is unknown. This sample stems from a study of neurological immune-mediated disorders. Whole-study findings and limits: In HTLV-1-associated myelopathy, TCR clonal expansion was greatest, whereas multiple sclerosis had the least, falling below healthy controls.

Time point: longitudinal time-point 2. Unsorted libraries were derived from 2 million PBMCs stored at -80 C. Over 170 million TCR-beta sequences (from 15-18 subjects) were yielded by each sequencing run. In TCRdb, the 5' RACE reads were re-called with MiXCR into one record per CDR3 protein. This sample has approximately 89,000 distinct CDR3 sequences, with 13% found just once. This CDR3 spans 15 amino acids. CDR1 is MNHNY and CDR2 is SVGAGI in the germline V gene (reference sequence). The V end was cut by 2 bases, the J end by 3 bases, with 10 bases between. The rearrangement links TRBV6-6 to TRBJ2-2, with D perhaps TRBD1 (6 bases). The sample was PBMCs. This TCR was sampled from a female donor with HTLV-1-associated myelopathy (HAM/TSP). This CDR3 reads CASSYGQTYTGELFF. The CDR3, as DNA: TGTGCCAGCAGTTACGGACAGACCTACACCGGGGAGCTGTTTTTT.